Included here is one TCR beta chain sequence, with context. The target antigen is unknown. The data were taken from a study of T cell repertoires in cytomegalovirus infection. Study-wide background: Both CMV infection and a matching HLA type were indicated by public TCR beta signatures. Study outcomes and limitations: The ex vivo response was dominated by HLA-C-restricted CMV-specific TCR beta clonotypes. Individuals carrying CMV plus the relevant HLA were identified by cumulative frequency of public TCR beta families.

The CDR3 totals 14 residues. Trimming removed 4 bases from V and 5 bases from J; junction bases left unmatched: 7. Germline loops: CDR1 SGHRS, CDR2 YFSETQ. TCRdb itself ran the reads through MiXCR, one entry per CDR3 protein. The sample yields about 300,000 distinct CDR3 sequences, around 9.6% seen once. This TCR came from a human donor in good health (CMV status not recorded). Some clones in this sample may be carry-over from other donors' samples. V usage is TRBV5-1 and J usage is TRBJ2-5; 8 bases align to TRBD2. The specimen was PBMCs. DNA of the CDR3: TGCGCCAGCAGCACAAACAAGCGGGAGGAGACCCAGTACTTC. It specifies CASSTNKREETQYF.